This passage covers 25 T cell receptor beta chains from one sample sequenced in a study of blood T cell repertoires in COVID-19. This table comes from immunoSEQ multiplex PCR, and its TCRdb copy is limited to in-frame clones, with some not included. The table shows 400,000 or so clones, with about 91% occurring only once. Input material: peripheral blood. The origin of the receptors is a woman between 40 and 55 years old with COVID-19, enrolled during active disease.

This chain connects TRBV19 to TRBJ1-1, with 7 bases matching TRBD1. With V trimmed by 6 bases and J by 4 bases, 11 bases remained unmatched. The CDR3 sequence is 15 residues long. The germline gives CDR1 LNHDA, CDR2 SQIVND (reference sequence). The CDR3 DNA sequence: TGTGCCAGTAGAGCAACGGGGACAGTGGGCACTGAAGCTTTCTTT. Translated: CASRATGTVGTEAFF.

In its sample, this clone was seen once. The rearrangement uses TRBV2 and TRBJ1-1; 7 positions agree with TRBD1. The CDR3 runs 12 residues. The trim removed 11 bases at V and 1 base at J, leaving 4 bases unmatched. Per germline, CDR1 SNHLY and CDR2 FYNNEI. The chain's CDR3 is CAGHRGNTEAFF. CDR3 bases: TGTGCCGGTCACAGGGGGAACACTGAAGCTTTCTTT.

This sequence joins TRBV7-2 and TRBJ1-5, with D unresolved. The germline CDR1 and CDR2 sequences are SGHTA and FQGNSA. V was trimmed by 1 base and J by 2 bases, leaving 9 bases between them. CDR3 length: 15 amino acids. The CDR3 loop reads CASSLVQFGNQPQHF. CDR3 nucleotide sequence: TGTGCCAGCAGCTTAGTCCAGTTTGGCAATCAGCCCCAGCATTTT. The whole variable domain, filled in from reference TRBV7-2 and TRBJ1-5, reads GAGVSQSPSNKVTEKGKDVELRCDPISGHTALYWYRQSLGQGLEFLIYFQGNSAPDKSGLPSDRFSAERTGGSVSTLTIQRTQQEDSAVYLCASSLVQFGNQPQHFGDGTRLSIL.

The rearrangement uses TRBV4-1 and TRBJ2-3; D perhaps matches TRBD2 (5 bases). Germline loops: CDR1 MGHRA, CDR2 YSYEKL. The CDR3 extends over 16 amino acids. With 0 bases removed from V and 2 bases from J, the gap between germline ends came to 12 bases. CDR3 coding DNA: TGCGCCAGCAGCCAAGAAGACGGACGGGACACAGATACGCAGTATTTT. The encoded protein is CASSQEDGRDTDTQYF.

The V call is TRBV11-3, the J call TRBJ1-1, with 10 bases that match TRBD1. CDR1 is SGHNT, CDR2 YENEEA, per germline. Trimming took 5 bases from V and 1 from J; bases not matched to a gene: 1. CDR3 length equals 14 residues. This CDR3 is CASSGDRGNTEAFF. In DNA form, the CDR3 reads TGTGCCAGCAGCGGGGACAGGGGGAACACTGAAGCTTTCTTT.

About this clone itself: Other DNA variants within this sample encode the same CDR3. V is TRBV6-2 or TRBV6-3 and J is TRBJ2-1; TRBD2 might be the D (7 bases). V lost 0 bases and J lost 1, with 16 bases in between. The CDR3 consists of 18 residues. CDR1 MNHEY and CDR2 SVGEGT come from the germline V gene. In nucleotides, the CDR3 is TGTGCCAGCAGTTACTCTTCTAGGGGGGGTTTATCCTACAATGAGCAGTTCTTC. It translates to CASSYSSRGGLSYNEQFF.

This chain connects TRBV11-3 to TRBJ2-3, with a weak D call TRBD1 (7 bases). Germline V gives CDR1 SGHNT, CDR2 YENEEA. The V end was cut by 4 bases, the J end by 2 bases, with 10 bases between. This CDR3 comprises 14 residues. This chain's CDR3 is CASSSGGITDTQYF. The DNA of the CDR3 is TGTGCCAGCAGCTCAGGGGGGATCACAGATACGCAGTATTTT.

V gene TRBV5-1 combines with J gene TRBJ1-4, with D possibly matching TRBD1 (6 bases). The CDR3 consists of 18 residues. Trimming shortened V by 0 bases and J by 5 bases, and 20 bases separated the two germline ends. From germline, CDR1 is SGHRS and CDR2 YFSETQ. This CDR3 reads CASSLEGGFRGGNEKLFF. The CDR3 nucleotides read TGCGCCAGCAGCTTGGAAGGAGGCTTTAGGGGGGGAAATGAAAAACTGTTTTTT. The entire variable domain, with the rest obtained from reference TRBV5-1 and TRBJ1-4, is as follows: KAGVTQTPRYLIKTRGQQVTLSCSPISGHRSVSWYQQTPGQGLQFLFEYFSETQRNKGNFPGRFSGRQFSNSRSEMNVSTLELGDSALYLCASSLEGGFRGGNEKLFFGSGTQLSVL.

The chain carries TRBV30 and TRBJ2-7; 7 bases are a match to TRBD2. This CDR3 spans 15 amino acids. Germline CDR1 is GTSNPN and CDR2 is SVGIG (reference sequence). V lost 5 bases to trimming and J lost 0 bases; unmatched junction nucleotides: 10. The CDR3 nucleotides read TGTGCCTGGGGCCCCGGACTAGTCAGCTCCTACGAGCAGTACTTC. It yields the protein CAWGPGLVSSYEQYF.

The V call is TRBV28, the J call TRBJ1-2; 7 nucleotides line up with TRBD1. This CDR3 region has 14 residues. J lost 5 bases, V lost 6 bases, and 9 bases had no gene match. Germline V gene sequence: CDR1 MDHEN, CDR2 SYDVKM. The CDR3 loop is CASSLSGTEYGYTF. For the CDR3, the DNA is TGTGCCAGCAGCCTATCCGGGACAGAGTATGGCTACACCTTC.

CDR3 nucleotides: TGTGCCAGCAGTTCACGGGACAAAAATCAGCCCCAGCATTTT. Protein sequence: CASSSRDKNQPQHF. The chain couples TRBV6-2 or TRBV6-3 to TRBJ1-5, with a weak D call TRBD1 (6 bases). The V end lost 4 bases, the J end lost 4 bases, and 11 bases lay between the germline ends. Germline CDR1 and CDR2: MNHEY and SVGEGT. The CDR3 has 14 amino acids.

This clone was counted once. The J gene is TRBJ2-5, the V gene TRBV28; TRBD2 is a possible D gene (6 bases). V was pared by 2 bases and J by 7 bases, with 20 bases between. Germline CDR1 MDHEN, CDR2 SYDVKM. The CDR3 sequence is 16 residues long. The DNA of the CDR3 is TGTGCCAGCAGTTTACCCGGGACTGGGGGGTTCGGGACCCAGTACTTC. Translating gives CASSLPGTGGFGTQYF.

In regard to this clone: This specimen includes other DNA sequences encoding the same CDR3. J is TRBJ1-5 and V is TRBV12-3 or TRBV12-4; D is unclear. V lost 6 bases to trimming and J lost 0 bases, with 6 bases between them. The CDR3 is 13 amino acids. The CDR3 region has the DNA TGTGCCAGCAGCTTGTATAGCAATCAGCCCCAGCATTTT. It specifies CASSLYSNQPQHF.

The genes are TRBV29-1 and TRBJ2-6; 13 bases match TRBD2. Losses at the gene ends were 6 bases for V and 0 bases for J; bases not matched to a gene: 2. CDR1 and CDR2 from the germline V gene are SQVTM and ANQGSEA. The CDR3 is 16 amino acids. The CDR3 region is CSVRTSGGSGANVLTF. In DNA form, the CDR3 reads TGCAGCGTGCGGACTAGCGGGGGCTCTGGGGCCAACGTCCTGACTTTC.

The V call is TRBV5-1, the J call TRBJ2-5; D is perhaps TRBD1 (6 bases). With 4 bases removed from V and 2 bases from J, the gap between germline ends came to 15 bases. The length of the CDR3 is 15 residues. Germline V lookup: CDR1 SGHRS, CDR2 YFSETQ. This CDR3 reads CASSVTGTRQETQYF. The CDR3 region has the DNA TGCGCCAGCAGCGTTACCGGGACACGGCAAGAGACCCAGTACTTC.

Only one count was recorded for this clone. The chain recombines TRBV5-1 with TRBJ1-4; 9 bases are a match to TRBD1. CDR3 length: 15 amino acids. V lost 4 bases and J lost 8; bases outside the gene matches: 9. The germline V gene encodes CDR1 SGHRS and CDR2 YFSETQ. The CDR3 nucleotides read TGCGCCAGCAGCCCCCGGACAGGGGTAGGAGAAAAACTGTTTTTT. Protein sequence: CASSPRTGVGEKLFF.

This clone was seen at least ten times. The rearrangement links TRBV6-4 to TRBJ2-7, with D maybe TRBD1 (5 bases). Germline V gene lookup returns CDR1 MRHNA and CDR2 SNTAGT. V lost 2 bases and J 6 bases, leaving 14 bases between the germline ends. The CDR3 contains 14 residues. The CDR3 protein is CASSDVAGSAEQYF. CDR3 in DNA: TGTGCCAGCAGTGACGTGGCAGGGTCGGCCGAGCAGTACTTC.

The V and J genes are TRBV5-8 and TRBJ2-7, with D possibly matching TRBD1 (5 bases). This CDR3 comprises 11 residues. V lost 3 bases and J lost 7, with 8 bases in between. Germline V gives CDR1 SGHTS, CDR2 YDEGEE. The DNA for the CDR3 is TGTGCCAGCAGCTGGAACAGGGAGCAGTACTTC. Its protein product is CASSWNREQYF.

This chain links TRBV28 with TRBJ1-6; no firm D call. V was shortened by 3 bases and J by 8 bases, with 8 bases between the two germline ends. The CDR3 contains 13 residues. Germline CDR1 MDHEN, CDR2 SYDVKM. CDR3 region: CASSLGRDSPLHF. Written as DNA, the CDR3 is TGTGCCAGCAGTTTGGGGAGGGATTCACCCCTCCACTTT.

V is TRBV2 and J is TRBJ2-3; TRBD2 might be the D (6 bases). V was shortened by 4 bases and J by 4 bases, with 12 bases between the two germline ends. The CDR3 extends over 14 amino acids. Per the germline V gene, CDR1 is SNHLY and CDR2 is FYNNEI. DNA for the CDR3: TGTGCCAGCAGTGCACTGACTAGTTCAGATACGCAGTATTTT. Translated, it gives CASSALTSSDTQYF.

The CDR3 loop reads CASSEWRGGHNEQFF. The CDR3 region has the DNA TGTGCCAGCAGTGAATGGCGGGGGGGCCACAATGAGCAGTTCTTC. This chain links TRBV25-1 with TRBJ2-1; 9 bases fit TRBD2. The J segment lost 5 bases and the V segment lost 1 base, leaving 3 bases of the junction unmatched. The CDR3 sequence is 15 residues long. Germline CDR1 and CDR2: MGHDK and SYGVNS. Combining the CDR3 with reference TRBV25-1 and TRBJ2-1 gives the whole variable domain EADIYQTPRYLVIGTGKKITLECSQTMGHDKMYWYQQDPGMELHLIHYSYGVNSTEKGDLSSESTVSRIRTEHFPLTLESARPSHTSQYLCASSEWRGGHNEQFFGPGTRLTVL.

V and J are TRBV2 and TRBJ2-1, with 7 bases lining up with TRBD2. Trimming at V came to 6 bases and at J to 0 bases, leaving 8 bases not matched to a gene. There are 16 residues in the CDR3. Germline lookup yields CDR1 SNHLY and CDR2 FYNNEI. CDR3 in DNA: TGTGCCAGCAGGGAGTATAGCGGGTACTCCTACAATGAGCAGTTCTTC. Its translation: CASREYSGYSYNEQFF.

The V gene is TRBV6-1, the J gene TRBJ2-1; a weak D match, TRBD2 (5 bases). The CDR3 covers 15 residues. Germline lookup yields CDR1 MNHNS and CDR2 SASEGT. Trimming cost V 3 bases and J 3 bases, with 12 bases left between them. CDR3 residues: CASSERVKHYNEQFF. The CDR3 nucleotides read TGTGCCAGCAGTGAGCGGGTAAAGCACTACAATGAGCAGTTCTTC.

The chain joins TRBV29-1 to TRBJ1-1; D is ambiguous. There are 14 residues in the CDR3. Germline-derived CDR1 and CDR2 are SQVTM and ANQGSEA. Trimming shortened V by 4 bases and J by 0 bases, and 12 bases separated the two germline ends. The CDR3 loop reads CSVVQRFMNTEAFF. The CDR3 DNA is TGCAGCGTTGTACAACGTTTCATGAACACTGAAGCTTTCTTT.

This clone was seen just once. The chain carries TRBV7-2 and TRBJ2-3, with D hard to call. V lost 3 bases and J lost 4, with 11 bases in between. From germline, CDR1 is SGHTA and CDR2 FQGNSA. The CDR3 consists of 14 residues. Here the CDR3 reads CASSLRLSPDTQYF. Written as DNA, the CDR3 is TGTGCCAGCAGCTTGAGACTTAGCCCAGATACGCAGTATTTT.